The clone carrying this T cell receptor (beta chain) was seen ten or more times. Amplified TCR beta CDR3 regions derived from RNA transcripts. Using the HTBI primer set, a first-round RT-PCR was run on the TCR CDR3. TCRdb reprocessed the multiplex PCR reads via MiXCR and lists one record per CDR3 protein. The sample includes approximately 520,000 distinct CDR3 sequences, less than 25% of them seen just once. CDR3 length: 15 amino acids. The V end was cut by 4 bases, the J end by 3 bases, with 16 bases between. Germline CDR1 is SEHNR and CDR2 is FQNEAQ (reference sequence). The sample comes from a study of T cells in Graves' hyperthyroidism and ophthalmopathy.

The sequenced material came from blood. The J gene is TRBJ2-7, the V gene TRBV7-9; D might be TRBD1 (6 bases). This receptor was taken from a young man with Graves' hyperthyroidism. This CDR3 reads CASSSGQNRFYEQYF. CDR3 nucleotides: TGTGCCAGCAGCTCCGGACAGAATAGATTCTACGAGCAGTACTTC. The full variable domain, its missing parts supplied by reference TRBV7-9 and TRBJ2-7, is DTGVSQNPRHKITKRGQNVTFRCDPISEHNRLYWYRQTLGQGPEFLTYFQNEAQLEKSRLLSDRFSAERPKGSFSTLEIQRTEQGDSAMYLCASSSGQNRFYEQYFGPGTRLTVT.